The clone carrying this TCR beta chain was counted between two and nine times. Its antigen remains unidentified. These data are taken from a study of siplizumab effects on memory and regulatory T cells. Germline trimming cut 7 bases from V and 6 bases from J; bases unmatched to any gene: 3. Germline V lookup: CDR1 SQVTM, CDR2 ANQGSEA. The CDR3 runs 12 residues. Findings and limits, study-wide: The authors mapped only a minor fraction of alloreactive clones to unstimulated subsets. The authors did not confirm suppressive function in proliferating Tregs from siplizumab cultures.

TCRdb's copy holds only in-frame clones and misses some; the assay was immunoSEQ multiplex PCR. This repertoire shows about 69,000 clones, 75% to 90% found once; its top ten account for around 1.6%. The sample comprised Tregs sorted from blood. The chain employs TRBV29-1 and TRBJ2-1, with 10 positions matching TRBD1. The clonotype originates from a human donor in good health. The chain's CDR3 is CSARTGGNEQFF. The CDR3, as DNA: TGCAGCGCACGGACAGGGGGCAATGAGCAGTTCTTC.